The next 10 T cell receptor beta chains were all read from a single sample in a study of human T cells and chemical hapten exposure. TCRdb used MiXCR to reprocess the RACE reads, holding one entry per CDR3 protein. The sample consists of under 130,000 distinct CDR3 sequences, around 10% of them appearing once. Time point indicated: patch test 1, 2 weeks after DPC sensitization. The treatment denotes: therapeutic diphenylcyclopropenone sensitization with weekly scalp DPC. The sample in question was whole blood, obtained in connection with sensitization to the hapten diphenylcyclopropenone (DPC). The receptors come from a woman aged 35 to 49 with alopecia areata. Some clones in this sample may be carry-over from other donors' samples.

J is TRBJ1-6 and V is TRBV20-1; 8 bases match TRBD1. CDR3 size: 15 residues. CDR1 and CDR2 (germline): DFQATT, SNEGSKA (reference sequence). The V and J ends lost 1 base and 3 bases, in that order; junction bases with no gene match: 2. CDR3 sequence: CSARVGTGYNSPLHF. CDR3 bases: TGCAGTGCTAGAGTCGGGACAGGCTATAATTCACCCCTCCACTTT.

The CDR3 is CASSGDSGDNTGELFF. The CDR3 nucleotides are TGTGCCAGCAGCGGTGATAGCGGAGATAACACCGGGGAGCTGTTTTTT. The V gene is TRBV5-4, the J gene TRBJ2-2, with D perhaps matching TRBD2 (6 bases). The CDR3 consists of 16 residues. Looked up from germline, CDR1 is SGHNT and CDR2 is YYREEE (reference sequence). Trimming cost V 4 bases and J 2 bases, with 15 bases left between them.

This clonotype was seen many times. The DNA is omitted, as the CDR3 cannot be located on it reliably, and the CDR3 follows TCRdb's listing. This sequence joins TRBV12-5 and TRBJ1-1; TRBD1, the table's D call, lacks a check against the DNA. Germline V gene sequence: CDR1 LGHNT, CDR2 FRNRAP. Counting both end residues, the CDR3 totals 13 amino acids. CDR3 region: CASGLVVGQGSFF.

This clonotype was recorded at least ten times. The chain combines TRBV29-1 with TRBJ1-2; TRBD1 is a possible D gene (6 bases). Per germline, CDR1 SQVTM and CDR2 ANQGSEA. V was pared by 3 bases and J by 4 bases, with 9 bases between. The CDR3 is 12 residues long. In nucleotides, the CDR3 is TGCAGCGTTGAGGGGGGCTTCTATGGCTACACCTTC. Translation gives CSVEGGFYGYTF.

This clonotype was recorded a few times. This chain links TRBV11-3 with TRBJ2-2, with 12 bases fitting TRBD2. Germline V CDR1 and CDR2: SGHNT, YENEEA. CDR3 size: 16 residues. The J segment lost 6 bases and the V segment lost 3 bases, leaving 5 bases of the junction unmatched. The CDR3 loop is CASSFGLAGISGELFF. The CDR3 DNA reads TGTGCCAGCAGCTTCGGACTAGCGGGGATATCCGGGGAGCTGTTTTTT.

This clonotype has a handful of counts. The chain employs TRBV7-2 and TRBJ2-3, with TRBD2 identical over 9 bases. The V gene end was trimmed by 1 base and the J gene end by 2 bases; junction bases not matched to a gene: 1. This CDR3 comprises 15 residues. Looked up from germline, CDR1 is SGHTA and CDR2 is FQGNSA. Here the CDR3 DNA reads TGTGCCAGCAGCTTAGTAGCGGGGGCCACAGATACGCAGTATTTT. It codes for CASSLVAGATDTQYF.

The genes are TRBV30 and TRBJ1-6; 8 bases agree with TRBD1. The V segment lost 1 base and the J segment 11 bases; nucleotides outside the gene matches: 4. In germline, CDR1 is GTSNPN, CDR2 SVGIG (reference sequence). The CDR3 covers 13 residues. CDR3 DNA: TGTGCCTGGAGTGCGGACAGGGTTGCACCCCTCCACTTT. It yields the protein CAWSADRVAPLHF.

This clonotype was seen more than once but under ten times. V is TRBV3-1 and J is TRBJ1-1; 9 bases are a match to TRBD1. The CDR3 consists of 15 residues. V lost 4 bases, J lost 7 bases, and 10 bases stayed unmatched. Per the germline V gene, CDR1 is LGHDT and CDR2 is YNNKEL (reference sequence). Written as DNA, the CDR3 is TGTGCCAGCAGCCCGGTGCCGGGGACAGGGCGTGAAGCTTTCTTT. Encoded protein: CASSPVPGTGREAFF.

This clonotype showed up many times. The rearrangement joins TRBV4-1 to TRBJ2-3; the D is unclear. The CDR3 spans 15 residues. Trimming pared 1 base from V and 0 bases from J, leaving 8 bases between. Germline assignment: CDR1 MGHRA and CDR2 YSYEKL. CDR3 sequence: CASSQVPGSTDTQYF. The CDR3 coding sequence is TGCGCCAGCAGCCAAGTCCCGGGTAGCACAGATACGCAGTATTTT.

This clonotype occurred a few times. The rearrangement links TRBV3-1 to TRBJ2-6; TRBD1 or TRBD2 may be the D gene (5 bases each). Germline values: CDR1 LGHDT, CDR2 YNNKEL (reference sequence). The CDR3 totals 18 residues. Trimming removed 4 bases at V and 0 bases at J, with 16 bases between. The CDR3, as DNA: TGTGCCAGCAGCCGGGACCCTACGCGGGTCTCTGGGGCCAACGTCCTGACTTTC. Protein sequence: CASSRDPTRVSGANVLTF.